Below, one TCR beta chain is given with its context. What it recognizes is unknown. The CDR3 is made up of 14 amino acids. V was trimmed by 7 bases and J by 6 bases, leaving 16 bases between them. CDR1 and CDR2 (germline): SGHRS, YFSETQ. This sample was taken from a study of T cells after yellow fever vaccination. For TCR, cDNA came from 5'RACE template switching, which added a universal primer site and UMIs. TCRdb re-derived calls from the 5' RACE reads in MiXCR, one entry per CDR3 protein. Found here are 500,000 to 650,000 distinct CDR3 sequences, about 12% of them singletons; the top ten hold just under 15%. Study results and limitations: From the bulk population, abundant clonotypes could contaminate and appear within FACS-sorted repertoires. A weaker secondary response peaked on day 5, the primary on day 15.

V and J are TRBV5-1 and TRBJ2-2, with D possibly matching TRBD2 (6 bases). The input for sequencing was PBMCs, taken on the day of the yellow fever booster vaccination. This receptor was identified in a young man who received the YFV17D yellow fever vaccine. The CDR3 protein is CASEGFAGSGELFF. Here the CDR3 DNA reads TGCGCCAGCGAGGGATTTGCGGGATCCGGGGAGCTGTTTTTT.